A single sample is the source of the 10 T cell receptor beta chains below, sequenced in a study of cytomegalovirus exposure and HLA in healthy donors (dated by TCRdb to 2016 to 2017). The library was made by the immunoSEQ multiplex PCR assay. The immuneACCESS repertoire file appears here via TCRdb, limited to in-frame rearrangements. These files lack a portion of the clones; in checked studies, under half of the deficit traces to unresolved V genes, and the cause of the others is not known. In this sample the table shows roughly 240,000 clones, about 83% of which occur a single time. The ten largest clones capture about 3% of the sample. The specimen sequenced was PBMCs. The receptor source for this set is a man younger than 35 in good health and CMV-seronegative.

The chain carries TRBV2 and TRBJ2-5; the D gene is possibly TRBD2 (5 bases). Germline CDR1 is SNHLY and CDR2 is FYNNEI. Trimming cost V 5 bases and J 2 bases, with 15 bases left between them. This CDR3 is built from 15 residues. The CDR3 bases are TGTGCCAGCAGTCGGGTAATAGCGTCACAAGAGACCCAGTACTTC. It encodes CASSRVIASQETQYF.

The chain has TRBV5-1 and TRBJ2-5; 11 nucleotides match TRBD2. The CDR3 loop spans 16 amino acids. CDR1 and CDR2 (germline): SGHRS, YFSETQ. The ends lost 4 bases at V and 5 bases at J; junction bases unmatched: 10. CDR3 bases: TGCGCCAGCAGCGGAGTTAGCGGGGGGGCCTGGGAGACCCAGTACTTC. Protein product: CASSGVSGGAWETQYF.

This chain uses TRBV5-1 with TRBJ2-7; D is perhaps TRBD1 (6 bases). CDR3 length equals 15 residues. CDR1 is SGHRS, CDR2 YFSETQ, per germline. Trimming took off 0 bases at V and 1 base at J, with 11 bases between the two ends. The CDR3 protein is CASSLEQGGSYEQYF. CDR3 in DNA: TGCGCCAGCAGCTTGGAACAGGGTGGTTCCTACGAGCAGTACTTC.

The chain couples TRBV6-6 to TRBJ1-2; the D gene is possibly TRBD1 (6 bases). Trimming left V 5 bases short and J 6 bases short, with 19 bases between. The germline gives CDR1 MNHNY, CDR2 SVGAGI (reference sequence). The CDR3 has 15 amino acids. CDR3 residues: CASSPRGANGNGYTF. In nucleotides, the CDR3 is TGTGCCAGCAGTCCACGGGGGGCGAACGGTAATGGCTACACCTTC.

Turning to this clone: Other nucleotide sequences in the sample specify the same CDR3. The chain employs TRBV27 and TRBJ1-1; D perhaps matches TRBD1 (6 bases). The CDR3 length is 13 residues. V lost 3 bases, J lost 1 base, and 6 bases lay in between. CDR1 MNHEY and CDR2 SMNVEV come from the germline V gene (reference sequence). In DNA form, the CDR3 reads TGTGCCAGCAGTTTGGGACAGAACACTGAAGCTTTCTTT. It yields the protein CASSLGQNTEAFF.

The chain links TRBV11-3 to TRBJ2-5; no clear D gene. V was pared by 0 bases and J by 5 bases, with 7 bases between. The CDR3 extends over 13 amino acids. The germline CDR1 and CDR2 sequences are SGHNT and YENEEA. The CDR3 sequence: CASSLDDKETQYF. As DNA, the CDR3 is TGTGCCAGCAGCTTAGACGACAAGGAGACCCAGTACTTC.

The chain carries TRBV2 and TRBJ1-1; the D gene is possibly TRBD1 (5 bases). The CDR3 has 14 amino acids. V shed 3 bases and J shed 8 bases, with 16 bases lying between them. Germline loops: CDR1 SNHLY, CDR2 FYNNEI. CDR3 in amino acids: CASSDGRRALEAFF. CDR3 nucleotides: TGTGCCAGCAGTGATGGGCGCAGGGCCCTAGAAGCTTTCTTT.

The chain links TRBV15 to TRBJ1-5; unclear D gene. Trimming left V 0 bases short and J 1 base short, with 7 bases between. Germline V gene sequence: CDR1 LNHNV, CDR2 YYDKDF (reference sequence). This CDR3 is built from 15 residues. DNA for the CDR3: TGTGCCACCAGCAGAGATCCCGGGAGCAATCAGCCCCAGCATTTT. It translates to CATSRDPGSNQPQHF.

This clone was seen just once. V gene TRBV4-3 combines with J gene TRBJ2-7, with 8 nucleotides matching TRBD1. Germline V gene sequence: CDR1 LGHNA, CDR2 YSLEER. The V and J ends lost 1 base and 1 base, in that order; junction bases with no gene match: 3. The CDR3 covers 15 residues. The CDR3 sequence is CASSQGTGFSYEQYF. The DNA of the CDR3 is TGCGCCAGCAGCCAAGGGACAGGGTTTTCCTACGAGCAGTACTTC.

The J gene is TRBJ1-4, the V gene TRBV27; D gene unclear. The V gene lost 1 base and the J gene lost 8 bases, with 17 bases spanning the gap. This CDR3 spans 16 amino acids. From germline, CDR1 is MNHEY and CDR2 SMNVEV (reference sequence). The CDR3 nucleotides read TGTGCCAGCAGTTTATTTCCTTCACGGGGTGGGGAAAAACTGTTTTTT. Its protein product is CASSLFPSRGGEKLFF. Looking up the rest from reference TRBV27 and TRBJ1-4 gives the full variable domain: EAQVTQNPRYLITVTGKKLTVTCSQNMNHEYMSWYRQDPGLGLRQIYYSMNVEVTDKGDVPEGYKVSRKEKRNFPLILESPSPNQTSLYFCASSLFPSRGGEKLFFGSGTQLSVL.